These 20 T cell receptor beta chains share one sample of origin, sequenced in a study of shared clonotypes between healthy human individuals. TCRdb keeps only in-frame clones here, not all; method: immunoSEQ multiplex PCR. The table records approximately 2.1 million clones, 90% to 95% of them present only once. Sequenced input: naive CD4+ T cells from PBMCs. This sample's subset: CD45RA+ positively selected. The source is a man in his late teens or twenties in good health. Some clones in this sample may be carry-over from other donors' samples.

The chain combines TRBV5-1 with TRBJ2-7, with 10 positions matching TRBD1. Unmatched junction bases numbered 6, after V lost 4 bases and J lost 2 bases. Germline CDR1 and CDR2: SGHRS and YFSETQ. The CDR3 is 15 amino acids. Here the CDR3 DNA reads TGCGCCAGCAGCCCCGGGACAGGGGTTCCCTACGAGCAGTACTTC. It is translated as CASSPGTGVPYEQYF.

This chain links TRBV6-6 with TRBJ2-3; D is perhaps TRBD2 (6 bases). The CDR3 is 12 residues long. CDR1 is MNHNY and CDR2 is SVGAGI in the germline V gene (reference sequence). V lost 7 bases to trimming and J lost 13 bases, with 18 bases between them. The CDR3 region is CASKNRDSREYF. In nucleotides, the CDR3 is TGTGCCAGCAAGAATCGGGACTCTCGTGAGTATTTT.

The CDR3 DNA sequence: TGTGCCAGCAGTTTAAGGACTAGCGAAACACGTTACAATGAGCAGTTCTTC. Translation: CASSLRTSETRYNEQFF. The V gene is TRBV27, the J gene TRBJ2-1; 9 bases align to TRBD2. The CDR3 has 17 residues. V lost 2 bases, J lost 4 bases, and 9 bases stayed unmatched. Germline CDR1 reads MNHEY; CDR2 reads SMNVEV (reference sequence).

This clone was seen a single time. This rearrangement joins TRBV5-6 to TRBJ2-7; no reliable D call. This CDR3 is built from 14 residues. Germline-derived CDR1 and CDR2 are SGHDT and YYEEEE. V was shortened by 0 bases and J by 4 bases, with 11 bases between the two germline ends. CDR3 amino acids: CASSLGRRQYEQYF. The CDR3, as DNA: TGTGCCAGCAGCTTGGGACGCCGACAATACGAGCAGTACTTC.

V and J are TRBV2 and TRBJ2-1; 10 nucleotides line up with TRBD2. J was trimmed by 0 bases and V by 6 bases; bases with no gene match: 17. The CDR3 totals 20 residues. CDR1 and CDR2 (germline): SNHLY, FYNNEI. The DNA for the CDR3 is TGTGCCAGCAGCCTCCCTAGCGGGAGACCAGAGGAGAGCTCCTACAATGAGCAGTTCTTC. Translation: CASSLPSGRPEESSYNEQFF.

The genes are TRBV27 and TRBJ1-2; 7 bases map to TRBD1. CDR3 length: 15 amino acids. Trimming at V came to 4 bases and at J to 3 bases, leaving 8 bases not matched to a gene. The germline gives CDR1 MNHEY, CDR2 SMNVEV (reference sequence). In DNA, the CDR3 is TGTGCCAGCAGTTCAATCCACAGGGGAGACTATGGCTACACCTTC. Its protein product is CASSSIHRGDYGYTF.

The chain links TRBV6-6 to TRBJ2-3; TRBD2 might be the D (6 bases). The CDR3 contains 15 residues. The V gene's germline CDR1 is MNHNY and CDR2 SVGAGI (reference sequence). Trimming took off 4 bases at V and 2 bases at J, with 13 bases between the two ends. DNA of the CDR3: TGTGCCAGCAGTTGGCGGGGAGACTACACAGATACGCAGTATTTT. The encoded protein is CASSWRGDYTDTQYF.

The chain combines TRBV2 with TRBJ1-5; 12 bases agree with TRBD1. The CDR3 spans 12 residues. The germline gives CDR1 SNHLY, CDR2 FYNNEI. Trimming took 8 bases from V and 14 from J; bases not matched to a gene: 7. CDR3 sequence: CASRDRGPTKHF. The CDR3 DNA sequence: TGTGCCAGCCGGGACAGGGGGCCCACGAAGCATTTT.

V gene TRBV10-3 combines with J gene TRBJ1-2; the match to TRBD1 covers 7 bases. The V and J ends lost 0 bases and 4 bases, in that order; junction bases with no gene match: 8. This CDR3 spans 16 amino acids. The germline V gene encodes CDR1 ENHRY and CDR2 SYGVKD. CDR3 protein: CAISESLLQGRYGYTF. The CDR3 DNA follows: TGTGCCATCAGTGAGTCCCTACTACAGGGGCGCTATGGCTACACCTTC.

This clone was picked up one time. The chain carries TRBV18 and TRBJ1-3; 11 bases are shared with TRBD1. The junction had 3 bases not matched to a gene; V was cut back by 3 bases and J by 2 bases. This CDR3 has 16 amino acids. Germline V CDR1 and CDR2: KGHSH, LQKENI. The CDR3 spells CASSPGTGGAGNTIYF. DNA for the CDR3: TGTGCCAGCTCACCCGGGACAGGGGGTGCTGGAAACACCATATATTTT.

The genes are TRBV2 and TRBJ1-1; no clear D. CDR3 size: 17 residues. Germline V CDR1 and CDR2: SNHLY, FYNNEI. V lost 0 bases to trimming and J lost 1 base, with 15 bases between them. The CDR3 loop reads CASSEAIWAEGNTEAFF. CDR3 DNA sequence: TGTGCCAGCAGTGAAGCCATCTGGGCGGAGGGGAACACTGAAGCTTTCTTT.

This clone was detected a few times. J is TRBJ1-1 and V is TRBV7-9; D remains ambiguous. The CDR3 consists of 14 residues. V lost 0 bases, J lost 0 bases, and 5 bases lay in between. The germline V gene encodes CDR1 SEHNR and CDR2 FQNEAQ (reference sequence). The CDR3 nucleotides are TGTGCCAGCAGCTTAGCAAGTATGAACACTGAAGCTTTCTTT. It yields the protein CASSLASMNTEAFF.

V gene TRBV4-2 combines with J gene TRBJ2-1, with D possibly TRBD2 on 6 matching bases. CDR1 and CDR2 (germline): LGHNA, YNFKEQ. The CDR3 sequence is 15 residues long. Between the trimmed V and J ends, which lost 2 bases and 7 bases, there was a span of 15 bases. This chain's CDR3 is CASSQPSGLQNEQFF. CDR3 coding DNA: TGTGCCAGCAGCCAACCCTCGGGACTGCAAAATGAGCAGTTCTTC.

The chain is built from TRBV9 and TRBJ1-2; 7 bases map to TRBD1. Germline CDR1 SGDLS, CDR2 YYNGEE. The J segment lost 8 bases and the V segment lost 4 bases, leaving 8 bases of the junction unmatched. This CDR3 spans 13 amino acids. Here the CDR3 reads CASSPRGGGGYTF. CDR3 nucleotides: TGTGCCAGCAGCCCCAGGGGGGGCGGAGGCTACACCTTC. Filled out from reference TRBV9 and TRBJ1-2, the complete variable domain reads DSGVTQTPKHLITATGQRVTLRCSPRSGDLSVYWYQQSLDQGLQFLIQYYNGEERAKGNILERFSAQQFPDLHSELNLSSLELGDSALYFCASSPRGGGGYTFGSGTRLTVV.

This clone was recorded once. The sample contains more than one DNA sequence encoding this CDR3. CDR3 coding DNA: TGTGCCAGCAGTCCGGGAGGGAGCTCCTACAATGAGCAGTTCTTC. Amino acids: CASSPGGSSYNEQFF. V is TRBV28 and J is TRBJ2-1; TRBD2 aligns across 8 bases. Germline loops: CDR1 MDHEN, CDR2 SYDVKM. The CDR3 contains 15 residues. Unmatched junction bases numbered 3, after V lost 5 bases and J lost 0 bases.

Points on this clone: Other nucleotide sequences in the sample specify the same CDR3. The rearrangement uses TRBV18 and TRBJ1-2; no reliable D call. This CDR3 region has 13 residues. CDR1 KGHSH and CDR2 LQKENI come from the germline V gene. Deletions cut 3 bases from V and 4 bases from J, with 9 bases between. DNA of the CDR3: TGTGCCAGCTCACCGCCCGGCCGCTATGGCTACACCTTC. This encodes CASSPPGRYGYTF.

The chain links TRBV28 to TRBJ2-1; D is ambiguous. CDR3 length: 11 residues. The V end lost 10 bases, the J end lost 8 bases, and 12 bases lay between the germline ends. The germline CDR1 and CDR2 sequences are MDHEN and SYDVKM. CDR3 loop: CATEPRDEQFF. The DNA of the CDR3 is TGTGCCACCGAACCCCGAGATGAGCAGTTCTTC.

Details on this clone: Additional DNA sequences in this sample encode the identical CDR3. V gene TRBV5-1 combines with J gene TRBJ2-3, with D possibly TRBD1 on 6 matching bases. The V end was cut by 2 bases, the J end by 1 base, with 8 bases between. This CDR3 contains 14 residues. Germline assignment: CDR1 SGHRS and CDR2 YFSETQ. The CDR3 sequence is CASSFAGGTDTQYF. CDR3 DNA: TGCGCCAGCAGCTTTGCAGGGGGCACAGATACGCAGTATTTT.

The V and J genes are TRBV5-1 and TRBJ2-2; D may correspond to TRBD1 or TRBD2 (5 bases each). V was trimmed by 2 bases and J by 4 bases, leaving 12 bases between them. This CDR3 comprises 15 residues. Germline V gene sequence: CDR1 SGHRS, CDR2 YFSETQ. This CDR3 reads CASSLQEGSTGELFF. The CDR3 DNA sequence: TGCGCCAGCAGCTTACAGGAAGGGAGCACCGGGGAGCTGTTTTTT.

This clone occurred once. The chain couples TRBV7-9 to TRBJ1-4; D unresolved. CDR3 length: 15 amino acids. Germline V CDR1 and CDR2: SEHNR, FQNEAQ (reference sequence). Trimming shortened V by 4 bases and J by 5 bases, and 14 bases separated the two germline ends. This chain's CDR3 is CASSSERQQNEKLFF. CDR3 bases: TGTGCCAGCAGCTCTGAGCGTCAGCAGAATGAAAAACTGTTTTTT.